Included here is one TCR beta chain sequence, with context. Only a few counts were recorded for this clone. The clone's antigen remains unknown. Per-base quality was not reported, and no clone a single base away is much larger than it. These data belong to a study of cytomegalovirus exposure and HLA in healthy donors listed by TCRdb under 2017. Regarding the study in general: In an earlier analysis of 587 of the donors, 250 to 350 Gb of sequence data and roughly 100 million unique TCR beta sequences from 150 million to 200 million T cells were reported. Across some 400 genotyped donors of the cohort, an average of roughly 250,000 unique TCR beta nucleotide sequences per donor were sequenced, and 15% to 20% of those sequences were non-productive. All discovery cohort repertoires had been generated using a single sequencing platform. A later analysis re-analyzed previously published TCR beta repertoires from roughly 630 donors and added high-resolution HLA genotyping to study TCR occurrence patterns. Among the roughly 400 genotyped donors, roughly 80% belonged to the genetic ancestry cluster associated with self-reported Caucasian donors. A later genetic analysis used genome-wide SNP genotypes for about 65% of the roughly 700 donors, treating that subset as a discovery cohort. Along with the approximately 650-subject first cohort, a separate validation cohort of over 90 different subjects was used. Class I and class II HLA loci were covered by the typing at four-digit resolution. In an earlier analysis of 500 to 650 of the donors, high-throughput TCR beta sequencing was used to judge whether each TCR beta V gene segment behaved as functional or pseudogenic. The number of typed donors differed by locus: roughly 629-640 for A, B, C, DRB1 and DQB1; some 540 for DQA1; some 610 for DPA1; and around 470 for DPB1. The study aimed to test whether cataloging public T cell receptors could reveal signatures of past pathogen exposure. Alongside the repertoire data, information on donor age, sex, ethnicity and CMV serostatus was compiled. The T cell repertoires of under 700 subjects were profiled by immunosequencing and related to cytomegalovirus serostatus. The later analysis used no new phenotypic data to find candidate immune exposures, relying instead on TCR beta sequences and their occurrence across donors. Roughly five DR-DQ haplotypes were treated as single units for association and clustering because of strong linkage in the cohort. The study combined high-throughput TCR immunosequencing, statistical association of individual TCRs with disease status, and machine learning to predict cytomegalovirus infection status. An early release that covered around 590 HLA-typed donors contained approximately 300 gigabases of sequencing data and around 80 million unique TCR sequences. Results the study describes overall, beyond this receptor: A further reported finding was that TCR beta sequences accurately predicted the HLA-A and HLA-B alleles for most subjects in the first cohort. When HLA alleles, especially DR and DQ, strongly co-occurred, attributing TCR associations to individual alleles was difficult. An earlier analysis of approximately 500 of the donors showed that most TCR beta V segments appeared in productive rearrangements either about 87% or about 30% of the time, which broadly matched IMGT annotations. A later genetic analysis reported fewer N-insertions in productive TCRs among donors in an Asian-associated ancestry cluster than the approximately 670-donor mean. Several of the top co-occurrence clusters appeared to be linked to parvovirus B19, influenza, CMV and Epstein-Barr virus, according to a later analysis. Presence/absence analyses assumed roughly uniform sequencing depth across donors, an assumption that may not hold. This cohort had only TCR beta chains sequenced, and the lack of alpha or paired-chain data limited which features could be detected. A group of highly shared sequence variants was considered likely to be a technical artifact of the sequencing pipeline. Correlated functional status among segregating V segments might be attributable to linkage disequilibrium, but an unknown experimental factor could not be ruled out. Some IMGT-functional V segments, including TRBV6-2 and TRBV6-3, could not be distinguished by the 87-base-pair reads and were therefore excluded. Because counts were too low, approximately 15 rarely observed V segments, including chromosome 9 orphons, were excluded from the earlier analysis of around 640 of the donors. For the cohort, immune exposure information was limited to CMV serostatus. The study listed 150 to 200 TCR beta chains as associated with cytomegalovirus. In a later genetic analysis, a missense DCLRE1C variant was associated with V-gene and J-gene trimming of TCR beta chains, and the association was replicated in an independent cohort. In vitro tests confirmed that a few of the cytomegalovirus-associated TCR beta chains recognize cytomegalovirus antigens. According to a later analysis, most CMV-associated TCR beta chains appeared to be HLA-restricted, and the HLA associations seemed to be driven largely by CMV exposure. In a later analysis, HLA-associated TCR beta chains were found to be more clonally expanded and to have lower generation probabilities than equally common non-associated chains. Most TCR sequences were seen in very few donors, while some public TCRs were found in many individuals. A later analysis associated 16,951 TCR beta sequences with specific HLA alleles at a false discovery rate of 0.05. The authors suggested that the approach could potentially be extended to other disease states and immunological phenotypes. In a later analysis, the rate of TCR association differed among HLA loci, with DRB1 alleles having the most associated TCRs and HLA-C alleles having the fewest. The classifier was reported to diagnose cytomegalovirus status with high specificity and sensitivity in both the original and validation cohorts. Because HLA typing was unavailable for some donors at each locus, only the typed subset was used in association tests.

The cohort comprised fewer than 750 healthy bone marrow donors. All cohort members were sampled while nominally healthy, although unrecorded immune exposures were likely present. The donor tested CMV seropositive and was one of the 289 seropositive cohort members. Each donor provided a peripheral blood sample, and peripheral blood mononuclear cells were used for TCR beta sequencing. Genomic DNA extraction from the blood cell samples was performed with the Qiagen DNeasy Blood Extraction Kit. The receptor library was made with the immunoSEQ multiplex PCR assay. A mixture of 60 forward primers for TCR Vbeta segments and 13 reverse primers for TCR Jbeta segments was used in the multiplex PCR. The CDR3 region of rearranged TCR beta genes was amplified from genomic DNA with a multiplex PCR assay. The Illumina HiSeq System was used to sequence the amplified TCR beta libraries as 87-base-pair reads. Turning to the authors' computational methods: In a later analysis, some 80 million unique TCR beta chains were counted across the approximately 670 repertoires, and around 10 million of these chains were shared by at least two donors. To remove PCR and sequencing errors, raw reads were error-corrected and collapsed into unique sequences using a nearest-neighbor algorithm that merged closely related sequences. CDR3 sequences were aligned to IMGT reference sequences to assign V, D and J gene segments. For a sequence to be retained, a match of at least six nucleotides to both a V gene segment and a J gene segment was required. Rearrangements were called productive when the CDR3 lacked stop codons and stayed in frame with V and J; all others were non-productive. CDR3 was defined according to IMGT convention as the region running from the second conserved V-encoded cysteine to the conserved J-encoded phenylalanine. The earlier analysis of 587 of the donors excluded sequences that lacked an unambiguous match to a single V gene segment. An earlier analysis of about 600 of the donors called V segments functional above 56.7% productive rearrangements and segregating when the between-donor standard deviation exceeded 5%. A statistical classification framework was developed to diagnose cytomegalovirus status using the catalog of TCR beta chain sequences. In a later analysis, TCR nucleotide sequences were compared against IMGT/GENE-DB human TR gene sequences so that V and J genes could be assigned. Using the TCRdist pipeline, a later analysis assigned CDR3 sequences along with most-parsimonious VDJ recombination scenarios. In a later analysis, each TCR beta chain was defined by its CDR3 amino acid sequence together with its V-gene family, and reads without a unique V-gene family were excluded. As a way to deal with suspected cross-contamination and a sequencing artifact, a later analysis dropped roughly 600 nucleotide sequences that were highly shared and had low generation probability. In a later analysis, a clonal expansion index for each public chain was calculated from normalized within-repertoire ranks of inferred template counts. Generation probabilities in a later analysis came from a VDJ recombination model fitted to out-of-frame rearrangements, and those results were checked against IGoR. In a later analysis, TCR-TCR, TCR-HLA and TCR-CMV co-occurrence was scored with hypergeometric tests, and a repertoire-size bias correction was applied to TCR pairs. In a later analysis, false discovery rates were estimated by permuting HLA or CMV assignments 20 times. In a later analysis, co-occurring TCRs were grouped with DBSCAN, and TCRdist sequence similarity was added when clustering was performed within HLA-allele-positive subsets. For co-occurrence clustering, repertoires with fewer than 30,000 or more than 120,000 public chains were excluded, along with five repertoires with anomalous nucleotide sharing. TCRdb retrieved this table from immuneACCESS and kept in-frame rearrangements only. Not all clones are present; in checked studies, unresolved V genes account for under half, and no reason is known for the remainder. That table furnishes V, J and clone size, whereas the DNA furnished D and trimming. The sample table shows some 190,000 clones, and around 78% are seen once. The ten largest clones capture over 12% of the sample.

V and J lose 7 bases and 6 bases, and a span of 15 bases separates them. The CDR3 measures 12 amino acids from cysteine to phenylalanine. Of all the DNA, just the CDR3 is kept, 36 bases in frame from base 1. The germline V gene specifies SQVTM as CDR1 and ANQGSEA as CDR2. Sequencing used PBMCs. The clonotype was recovered from a woman in her 30s in good health and CMV-seropositive. Recombination connected TRBV29-1 to TRBJ1-1; perhaps TRBD1 is the D gene, with 6 bases matching. CDR3 reads: CSAGVGAAEAFF. The base sequence is TGCAGCGCCGGGGTGGGGGCCGCTGAAGCTTTCTTT.